The 21 T cell receptor beta chains in this list originate from one sample, sequenced in a study of blood T cell repertoires in COVID-19 (dated by TCRdb to 2018 to 2021). To prepare the library, the immunoSEQ multiplex PCR assay was applied. Entries here come from immuneACCESS through TCRdb and include only in-frame sequences with V and J called. Some clones fail to appear in such tables; in the studies checked, an unresolved V gene covers under half of the shortfall, and the cause of the remainder is unknown. The sample data list more than 200,000 clones, and roughly 90% of these were observed just once. Together, the top ten hold roughly 2% of the sample. The sequencing input was peripheral blood. The source is a woman aged 45-59 years with acute or convalescent COVID-19.

This sequence joins TRBV3-1 (or the pseudogene TRBV3-2) and TRBJ2-1; perhaps TRBD1 as D (5 bases). In germline, CDR1 is LGHDT, CDR2 YNNKEL (reference sequence). V lost 0 bases to trimming and J lost 9 bases, with 18 bases between them. The CDR3 sequence is 16 residues long. CDR3 region: CASSQEPGPGYGEQFF. CDR3 in DNA: TGTGCCAGCAGCCAAGAACCAGGACCAGGGTATGGTGAGCAGTTCTTC.

The chain carries TRBV27 and TRBJ2-1; TRBD2 agrees at 8 bases. This CDR3 comprises 14 residues. V trimming: 8 bases; J trimming: 4 bases; junction bases outside the gene matches: 7. Germline CDR1 reads MNHEY; CDR2 reads SMNVEV (reference sequence). Written as DNA, the CDR3 is TGTGCCAGCTCTCCCGGGGGGGTATACAATGAGCAGTTCTTC. Translating it yields CASSPGGVYNEQFF.

The rearrangement uses TRBV24-1 and TRBJ2-2, with TRBD2 identical over 12 bases. V lost 0 bases and J lost 6; bases outside the gene matches: 4. Germline V gene lookup returns CDR1 KGHDR and CDR2 SFDVKD. The CDR3 has 17 residues. The CDR3 bases are TGTGCCACCAGTGATTTGGGGCTAGCGGGGGGGCCCGGGGAGCTGTTTTTT. Translating gives CATSDLGLAGGPGELFF.

The J gene is TRBJ1-6, the V gene TRBV28; 7 bases map to TRBD1. The CDR3 spans 16 residues. Trimming removed 5 bases from V and 4 bases from J; junction bases left unmatched: 8. CDR1 and CDR2 (germline): MDHEN, SYDVKM. CDR3 in amino acids: CASSNPRDSYNSPLHF. CDR3 DNA: TGTGCCAGCAGTAATCCCCGGGACAGTTATAATTCACCCCTCCACTTT. Full variable domain (outside the CDR3, taken from reference TRBV28 and TRBJ1-6): DVKVTQSSRYLVKRTGEKVFLECVQDMDHENMFWYRQDPGLGLRLIYFSYDVKMKEKGDIPEGYSVSREKKERFSLILESASTNQTSMYLCASSNPRDSYNSPLHFGNGTRLTVT.

This rearrangement joins TRBV9 to TRBJ2-3; 7 nucleotides match TRBD2. CDR1 and CDR2 from the germline V gene are SGDLS and YYNGEE. Trimming took 3 bases from V and 0 from J; bases not matched to a gene: 1. This CDR3 is 14 amino acids long. The CDR3 spells CASSATSSTDTQYF. DNA of the CDR3: TGTGCCAGCAGCGCGACTAGCAGCACAGATACGCAGTATTTT.

This chain joins TRBV19 and TRBJ2-7, with TRBD1 identical over 7 bases. The trim removed 1 base at V and 3 bases at J, leaving 9 bases unmatched. This CDR3 has 16 amino acids. Germline-derived CDR1 and CDR2 are LNHDA and SQIVND (reference sequence). The CDR3 spells CASSIVLTRQGYEQYF. CDR3 sequence (DNA): TGTGCCAGTAGTATAGTCCTAACACGACAGGGCTACGAGCAGTACTTC.

V is TRBV23-1 and J is TRBJ1-5; TRBD1 is a possible D gene (6 bases). TRBV23-1 is an open reading frame, and its role is uncertain. This CDR3 comprises 17 residues. V was cut by 5 bases and J by 0 bases, with 17 bases left in between. CDR3 nucleotides: TGCGCCAGCAGTGATCGACAGGAAGTGTATAGCAATCAGCCCCAGCATTTT. Its translation is CASSDRQEVYSNQPQHF.

A word on this clone: An end of the junction does not agree with germline; a read error may underlie this. V gene TRBV29-1 combines with J gene TRBJ1-2; 10 nucleotides agree with TRBD1. Germline lookup yields CDR1 SQVTM and CDR2 ANQGSEA. CDR3 length: 13 amino acids. CDR3 in DNA: TGCAGCGTTGAAGATCGGACAGGGGGGGAATTCGCCTTC. This sequence encodes CSVEDRTGGEFAF.

This chain connects TRBV7-9 to TRBJ1-3, with 7 bases matching TRBD1. This CDR3 region has 16 residues. CDR1 SEHNR and CDR2 FQNEAQ come from the germline V gene (reference sequence). V shed 5 bases and J 2 bases; nucleotides not matched to a gene: 9. The DNA for the CDR3 is TGTGCCAGCAGCCCCCAAATCCAGGGGGCTGGAAACACCATATATTTT. Amino acid sequence: CASSPQIQGAGNTIYF.

V and J are TRBV19 and TRBJ1-2; 10 nucleotides match TRBD1. With V trimmed by 8 bases and J by 2 bases, 2 bases remained unmatched. Germline V CDR1 and CDR2: LNHDA, SQIVND (reference sequence). The CDR3 has 13 amino acids. As DNA, the CDR3 is TGTGCCAGTGACAGGGGGCTAAACTATGGCTACACCTTC. Translating gives CASDRGLNYGYTF.

This clone was recorded many times. CDR3 sequence (DNA): TGTGCCAGCAGTTACTCGGCAGGGTGGTACGAGCAGTACTTC. This codes for CASSYSAGWYEQYF. The genes are TRBV6-5 and TRBJ2-7; perhaps TRBD1 as D (5 bases). V was clipped by 0 bases and J by 4 bases, with 10 bases between them. This CDR3 is 14 amino acids long. The germline V gene encodes CDR1 MNHEY and CDR2 SVGAGI.

In its sample, this clone was seen once. One end of the junction fails to match germline, which may point to a read error. The chain has TRBV7-9 and TRBJ2-7, with TRBD2 matching 7 bases. This CDR3 has 12 residues. Per germline, CDR1 SEHNR and CDR2 FQNEAQ (reference sequence). For the CDR3, the DNA is TGTGCCAGCAGCTTAGGGAGCGGGACCCAGGTCTTC. Residues: CASSLGSGTQVF.

The table lists this clone with a count of one. The rearrangement links TRBV18 to TRBJ2-5; D is undetermined. V lost 3 bases to trimming and J lost 4 bases, with 9 bases between them. The CDR3 totals 13 residues. Germline CDR1 and CDR2: KGHSH and LQKENI. CDR3 protein: CASSPDLGETQYF. DNA of the CDR3: TGTGCCAGCTCACCTGACTTAGGAGAGACCCAGTACTTC.

The rearrangement uses TRBV6-5 and TRBJ2-7; D remains unclear. Trimming stripped 6 bases from V and 1 base from J, with 7 bases between. CDR1 is MNHEY and CDR2 is SVGAGI in the germline V gene. The CDR3 length is 12 residues. The CDR3 DNA follows: TGTGCCAGCAGACTAAAGTCCTACGAGCAGTACTTC. Translated, it gives CASRLKSYEQYF.

The V gene is TRBV29-1, the J gene TRBJ1-2; D is ambiguous. There are 12 residues in the CDR3. Germline values: CDR1 SQVTM, CDR2 ANQGSEA. Trimming removed 7 bases at V and 3 bases at J, with 12 bases between. CDR3 sequence: CSALYRDYGYTF. In nucleotides, the CDR3 is TGCAGCGCCTTATACAGAGACTATGGCTACACCTTC.

J is TRBJ2-5 and V is TRBV5-1; TRBD1 might be the D (5 bases). The CDR3 runs 13 residues. Trimming removed 0 bases from V and 4 bases from J, with 7 bases in between. CDR1 SGHRS and CDR2 YFSETQ come from the germline V gene. CDR3 residues: CASSLEQGETQYF. As DNA, the CDR3 is TGCGCCAGCAGCTTGGAGCAGGGAGAGACCCAGTACTTC.

This chain joins TRBV18 and TRBJ1-2; D unclear. The CDR3 consists of 12 residues. Trimming removed 3 bases from V and 3 bases from J, with 5 bases in between. Germline-derived CDR1 and CDR2 are KGHSH and LQKENI. The DNA for the CDR3 is TGTGCCAGCTCACCCAATGACTATGGCTACACCTTC. Amino acids: CASSPNDYGYTF.

This chain joins TRBV7-9 and TRBJ1-2, with D possibly being TRBD1 (6 bases). Germline V gives CDR1 SEHNR, CDR2 FQNEAQ (reference sequence). Deletions cut 2 bases from V and 0 bases from J, with 13 bases between. This CDR3 is built from 16 residues. CDR3 protein: CASSLLIDRPNYGYTF. The DNA of the CDR3 is TGTGCCAGCAGCTTACTAATCGACAGGCCTAACTATGGCTACACCTTC.

The chain uses TRBV5-1 and TRBJ2-7, with 8 bases fitting TRBD1. The V and J ends lost 0 bases and 4 bases, in that order; junction bases with no gene match: 3. From germline, CDR1 is SGHRS and CDR2 YFSETQ. CDR3 size: 14 residues. CDR3 sequence (DNA): TGCGCCAGCAGCTTGGCAGGGGGCGCGTACGAGCAGTACTTC. Encoded protein: CASSLAGGAYEQYF.

V usage is TRBV3-1 (or the pseudogene TRBV3-2) and J usage is TRBJ2-3; D remains unclear. CDR3 length equals 13 residues. Germline V lookup: CDR1 LGHDT, CDR2 YNNKEL (reference sequence). Trimming stripped 4 bases from V and 2 bases from J, with 7 bases between. The CDR3 loop reads CASSPQATDTQYF. Written as DNA, the CDR3 is TGTGCCAGCAGCCCCCAGGCCACAGATACGCAGTATTTT.

This rearrangement joins TRBV6-5 to TRBJ1-5; D is undetermined. Deletions cut 9 bases from V and 3 bases from J, with 6 bases between. The CDR3 totals 11 residues. Looked up from germline, CDR1 is MNHEY and CDR2 is SVGAGI. As DNA, the CDR3 is TGTGCCAGTCGACTCAATCAGCCCCAGCATTTT. As protein: CASRLNQPQHF.